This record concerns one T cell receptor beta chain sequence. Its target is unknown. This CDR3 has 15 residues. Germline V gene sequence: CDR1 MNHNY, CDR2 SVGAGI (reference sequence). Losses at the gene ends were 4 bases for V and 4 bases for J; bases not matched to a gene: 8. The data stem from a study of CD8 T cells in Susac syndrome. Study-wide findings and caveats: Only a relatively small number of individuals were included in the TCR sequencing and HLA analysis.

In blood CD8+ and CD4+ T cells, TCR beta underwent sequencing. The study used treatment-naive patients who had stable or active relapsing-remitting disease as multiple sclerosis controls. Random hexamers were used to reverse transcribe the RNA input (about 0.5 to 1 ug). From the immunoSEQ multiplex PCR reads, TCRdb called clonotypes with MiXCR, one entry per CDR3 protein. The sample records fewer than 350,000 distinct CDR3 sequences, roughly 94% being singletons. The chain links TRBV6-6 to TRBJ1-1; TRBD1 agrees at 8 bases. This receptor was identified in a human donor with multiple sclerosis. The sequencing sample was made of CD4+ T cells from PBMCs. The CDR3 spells CASSSLQGESTEAFF. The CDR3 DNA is TGTGCCAGCAGTTCGCTACAGGGGGAGAGCACTGAAGCTTTCTTT.